This TCR beta chain was identified in a study of regulatory T cells in long-lasting Graves disease. About the research overall: Graves' patients, newly diagnosed, had taken antithyroid drugs under 3 months.

The study, taken as a whole, reports: With persistent disease, TRBV28, TRBJ1-2 and TRBJ2-5 were the favored segments.

The J segment lost 2 bases and the V segment lost 5 bases, leaving 5 bases of the junction unmatched. The CDR3 consists of 15 residues. Looked up from germline, CDR1 is SEHNR and CDR2 is FQNEAQ (reference sequence). Library construction for TCR beta used iRepertoire HTBI primers and Arm-PCR of CDR3 regions. MiXCR, run by TCRdb on the multiplex PCR reads, gives a single entry per CDR3 protein. The repertoire holds roughly 500,000 distinct CDR3 sequences, with roughly 13% as singletons. This clonotype was seen ten or more times. Its antigen is currently unknown. Time point noted: newly diagnosed GD, antithyroid drugs for less than 3 months. With RNA extracted from PBMCs as input, the TCR library was made. This same sample was also part of a study on T cells in Graves' hyperthyroidism and ophthalmopathy.

The chain has TRBV7-9 and TRBJ2-1, with TRBD2 matching over 8 bases. Source: peripheral blood mononuclear cells (PBMCs), taken at new diagnosis, from a patient treated with antithyroid drugs. The origin of this receptor is a man younger than 40 with Graves disease. The CDR3 sequence is CASSRSGTTYNEQFF. The DNA for the CDR3 is TGTGCCAGCAGCCGTAGCGGGACTACCTACAATGAGCAGTTCTTC.